This TCR beta chain was profiled in a study of regulatory T cells in long-lasting Graves disease. General study points: Researchers reported studying only peripheral blood, not thyroid tissue. Persistent disease preferred TRBV28, TRBJ1-2 and TRBJ2-5.

Investigators prepared the TCR beta libraries by applying iRepertoire HTBI primers and Arm-PCR of CDR3 regions. TCRdb analysed the multiplex PCR reads with MiXCR anew, one entry per CDR3 protein. The sample has 320,000 or so distinct CDR3 sequences; 15% to 20% are singletons. The CDR3 runs 14 residues. Germline V gene sequence: CDR1 MGHDK, CDR2 SYGVNS. V was shortened by 6 bases and J by 7 bases, with 17 bases between the two germline ends. The time point here: newly diagnosed GD, antithyroid drugs for less than 3 months. PBMCs were the source of the RNA used for TCR sequencing. In regard to this clonotype: The antigen is unknown.

This TCR came from a female donor with Graves disease. This specimen consisted of peripheral blood mononuclear cells (PBMCs), obtained at new diagnosis, from a patient treated with antithyroid drugs. J is TRBJ2-3 and V is TRBV25-1; TRBD2 is a possible D gene (5 bases). In DNA form, the CDR3 reads TGTGCCAGCAGCCCACTAGGCCCTGTCCATACGCAGTATTTT. This gives the protein CASSPLGPVHTQYF. The variable domain in full, completed from reference TRBV25-1 and TRBJ2-3, reads EADIYQTPRYLVIGTGKKITLECSQTMGHDKMYWYQQDPGMELHLIHYSYGVNSTEKGDLSSESTVSRIRTEHFPLTLESARPSHTSQYLCASSPLGPVHTQYFGPGTRLTVL.